The 27 T cell receptor beta chains below were found in one sample sequenced in a study of blood T cell repertoires in COVID-19. Method: immunoSEQ multiplex PCR; TCRdb's copy keeps in-frame clones and lacks some. The sample records more than 200,000 clones, roughly 85% being singletons. The sample was peripheral blood. The receptors derive from a woman aged 70-85 years with active or convalescent COVID-19.

The chain has TRBV25-1 and TRBJ2-3, with 7 bases identical to TRBD2. Trimming removed 7 bases from V and 3 bases from J; junction bases left unmatched: 7. This CDR3 has 14 amino acids. Germline V gene sequence: CDR1 MGHDK, CDR2 SYGVNS. The CDR3 DNA is TGTGCCAGCACTAGGGCGGGAGCGACAGATACGCAGTATTTT. It specifies CASTRAGATDTQYF.

This clone was detected only once. The chain employs TRBV7-6 and TRBJ1-2; 10 positions agree with TRBD1. The CDR3 totals 15 residues. V gave up 6 bases and J gave up 6 bases; unmatched junction bases: 10. The germline CDR1 and CDR2 sequences are SGHVS and FNYEAQ. The CDR3 DNA follows: TGTGCCAGCAGTTCACAATTCGGGACAGGGGATGGCTACACCTTC. Translated: CASSSQFGTGDGYTF.

This clone was seen only once. J is TRBJ2-7 and V is TRBV30, with 10 positions matching TRBD2. CDR1 and CDR2 from the germline V gene are GTSNPN and SVGIG (reference sequence). After removal of 6 bases from V and 5 bases from J, the junction contained 1 base not matched to a gene. The CDR3 length is 11 residues. CDR3 in DNA: TGTGCCTGTGGACTAGCGGACGAGCAGTACTTC. It yields the protein CACGLADEQYF. Full variable domain (remainder filled in from reference TRBV30 and TRBJ2-7): SQTIHQWPATLVQPVGSPLSLECTVEGTSNPNLYWYRQAAGRGLQLLFYSVGIGQISSEVPQNLSASRPQDRQFILSSKKLLLSDSGFYLCACGLADEQYFGPGTRLTVT.

The J gene is TRBJ2-1, the V gene TRBV2; possible D gene TRBD2, 5 bases. From germline, CDR1 is SNHLY and CDR2 FYNNEI. The CDR3 runs 15 residues. Trimming left V 6 bases short and J 6 bases short, with 18 bases between. The CDR3 loop is CASRTPTSFGNEQFF. CDR3 DNA: TGTGCCAGCAGGACCCCTACTAGTTTCGGCAATGAGCAGTTCTTC.

The CDR3 coding sequence is TGTGCCAGCAGCCAAGGAATCGCGGTTAATGAAAAACTGTTTTTT. Translating it yields CASSQGIAVNEKLFF. V and J are TRBV4-2 and TRBJ1-4; no firm D call. There are 15 residues in the CDR3. From germline, CDR1 is LGHNA and CDR2 YNFKEQ. Trimming pared 1 base from V and 4 bases from J, leaving 10 bases between.

The chain links TRBV6-5 to TRBJ2-7; 9 nucleotides line up with TRBD1. In germline, CDR1 is MNHEY, CDR2 SVGAGI. Trimming removed 4 bases from V and 5 bases from J; junction bases left unmatched: 9. The CDR3 extends over 15 amino acids. The CDR3 protein is CASSSIQGAKDEQYF. DNA of the CDR3: TGTGCCAGCAGTTCTATACAGGGGGCTAAAGACGAGCAGTACTTC.

The J gene is TRBJ2-2, the V gene TRBV7-9; D is possibly TRBD2 (6 bases). Germline V gene data show CDR1 as SEHNR and CDR2 as FQNEAQ (reference sequence). V was shortened by 1 base and J by 1 base, with 10 bases between the two germline ends. The CDR3 is 16 amino acids. CDR3 sequence reads: CASSLGFSGNTGELFF. In DNA form, the CDR3 reads TGTGCCAGCAGCTTAGGGTTTAGCGGGAACACCGGGGAGCTGTTTTTT.

This chain links TRBV12-3 or TRBV12-4 with TRBJ2-7; 7 positions agree with TRBD1. The CDR3 extends over 11 amino acids. The junction had 6 bases not matched to a gene; V was cut back by 6 bases and J by 10 bases. The DNA of the CDR3 is TGTGCCAGCAGCTGGGACAGAAGACAGTACTTC. It is translated as CASSWDRRQYF.

This clone was seen a few times. V usage is TRBV11-2 and J usage is TRBJ2-1, with D maybe TRBD2 (7 bases). V lost 3 bases and J 5 bases, leaving 14 bases between the germline ends. Looked up from germline, CDR1 is SGHAT and CDR2 is FQNNGV. The CDR3 consists of 15 residues. The CDR3 region is CASSLVGGLNNEQFF. The DNA for the CDR3 is TGTGCCAGCAGCTTGGTGGGGGGGCTGAACAATGAGCAGTTCTTC.

The chain employs TRBV5-5 and TRBJ2-7, with D maybe TRBD2 (7 bases). CDR1 and CDR2 from the germline V gene are SGHKS and YYEKEE (reference sequence). V was cut by 4 bases and J by 3 bases, with 17 bases left in between. The CDR3 is 15 residues long. The CDR3 DNA follows: TGTGCCAGCAGCCCCCCATCGGGGGGCAACTACGAGCAGTACTTC. As protein: CASSPPSGGNYEQYF.

This chain connects TRBV3-1 (or the pseudogene TRBV3-2) to TRBJ2-5; unclear D gene. Trimming shortened V by 0 bases and J by 2 bases, and 19 bases separated the two germline ends. The CDR3 runs to 18 residues. Germline-derived CDR1 and CDR2 are LGHDT and YNNKEL (reference sequence). The CDR3 nucleotides read TGTGCCAGCAGCCAAGATTCTGTGGGTACGGGTGGTCAAGAGACCCAGTACTTC. It specifies CASSQDSVGTGGQETQYF.

This sequence joins TRBV29-1 and TRBJ1-1; no definite D call. The CDR3 spans 14 residues. Germline values: CDR1 SQVTM, CDR2 ANQGSEA. The V end lost 3 bases, the J end lost 3 bases, and 14 bases lay between the germline ends. The CDR3 coding sequence is TGCAGCGTTGAGGTCCAACCGGGGTACACTGAAGCTTTCTTT. This gives the protein CSVEVQPGYTEAFF.

On this clone: One end of the junction fails to match germline, which may point to a read error. This chain joins TRBV7-7 and TRBJ2-7; D remains ambiguous. The CDR3 contains 13 residues. Germline V gene lookup returns CDR1 SSHAT and CDR2 FNYEAQ (reference sequence). CDR3 loop: CASSLGTAYEQYF. In nucleotides, the CDR3 is TGTGCTAGCAGCTTAGGAACGGCCTACGAGCAGTACTTC.

In regard to this clone: Different DNA sequences within this sample yield the same CDR3. The chain carries TRBV6-1 and TRBJ1-1, with 8 bases lining up with TRBD1. This CDR3 region has 14 residues. The V gene's germline CDR1 is MNHNS and CDR2 SASEGT. V shed 3 bases, J shed 2 bases, and the junction held 2 bases outside the gene matches. CDR3 loop: CASSESGGNTEAFF. The CDR3 nucleotides read TGTGCCAGCAGTGAGTCAGGGGGCAACACTGAAGCTTTCTTT.

This clone was counted between two and nine times. Written as DNA, the CDR3 is TGTGCCAGCACCATCCCGGGACAGAGTTCCGAGCAGTACTTC. It is translated as CASTIPGQSSEQYF. The gene calls are TRBV6-5 and TRBJ2-7; TRBD1 matches at 7 bases. With 7 bases clipped from V and 6 bases from J, the junction kept 12 bases outside the gene matches. CDR3 length: 14 residues. The germline V gene encodes CDR1 MNHEY and CDR2 SVGAGI.

This clone was counted only a few times. V is TRBV28 and J is TRBJ1-6, with 7 nucleotides matching TRBD1. The CDR3 totals 14 residues. With 3 bases clipped from V and 8 bases from J, the junction kept 4 bases outside the gene matches. The germline V gene has CDR1 MDHEN and CDR2 SYDVKM. CDR3 sequence (DNA): TGTGCCAGCAGTTTGGGACAGTCGCATTCACCCCTCCACTTT. It yields the protein CASSLGQSHSPLHF.

The rearrangement uses TRBV29-1 and TRBJ2-5; TRBD1 matches at 7 bases. The J segment lost 4 bases and the V segment lost 5 bases, leaving 1 base of the junction unmatched. The CDR3 loop spans 11 amino acids. CDR1 and CDR2 (germline): SQVTM, ANQGSEA. CDR3 loop: CSVPGGETQYF. Here the CDR3 DNA reads TGCAGCGTTCCAGGGGGAGAGACCCAGTACTTC.

This chain connects TRBV5-4 to TRBJ1-1; 8 nucleotides agree with TRBD1. The germline V gene has CDR1 SGHNT and CDR2 YYREEE (reference sequence). V gave up 0 bases and J gave up 8 bases; unmatched junction bases: 6. The CDR3 is 14 residues long. The CDR3 DNA follows: TGTGCCAGCAGCTTGGCAGGACAGGGCGCCGAAGCTTTCTTT. Its protein is CASSLAGQGAEAFF.

J is TRBJ2-5 and V is TRBV7-2; TRBD2 might be the D (6 bases). Germline V gives CDR1 SGHTA, CDR2 FQGNSA. Trimming stripped 5 bases from V and 1 base from J, with 11 bases between. This CDR3 contains 14 residues. CDR3 sequence: CASSRGALQETQYF. CDR3 nucleotide sequence: TGTGCCAGCAGCCGCGGGGCCCTCCAAGAGACCCAGTACTTC.

The chain couples TRBV7-9 to TRBJ1-6; no clear D gene. The germline gives CDR1 SEHNR, CDR2 FQNEAQ (reference sequence). This CDR3 region has 12 residues. With 4 bases removed from V and 12 bases from J, the gap between germline ends came to 10 bases. The CDR3 sequence is CASSSSYRPLHF. For the CDR3, the DNA is TGTGCCAGCAGCTCGAGTTACAGACCCCTCCACTTT.

This chain uses TRBV5-1 with TRBJ2-1; TRBD2 aligns across 8 bases. The CDR3 is 16 amino acids. Trimming removed 3 bases from V and 3 bases from J; junction bases left unmatched: 8. CDR1 and CDR2 (germline): SGHRS, YFSETQ. In DNA form, the CDR3 reads TGCGCCAGCAGCTCCTCCAGCGGGAGCAGCTACAATGAGCAGTTCTTC. Translating gives CASSSSSGSSYNEQFF.

The CDR3 loop reads CSAPRGGSSYNEQFF. CDR3 nucleotides: TGCAGCGCTCCACGGGGGGGGTCTTCCTACAATGAGCAGTTCTTC. The V and J genes are TRBV29-1 and TRBJ2-1, with 8 bases that match TRBD2. V dropped 7 bases and J dropped 1; count of bases not matched to a gene: 9. CDR3 length: 15 residues. The germline gives CDR1 SQVTM, CDR2 ANQGSEA.

The chain combines TRBV2 with TRBJ1-1, with D unresolved. The CDR3 is made up of 14 amino acids. V shed 4 bases and J shed 5 bases, with 14 bases lying between them. CDR1 and CDR2 (germline): SNHLY, FYNNEI. The CDR3 region has the DNA TGTGCCAGCAGTGTGGAGGGAATTCGAACTGAAGCTTTCTTT. Its protein is CASSVEGIRTEAFF.

This rearrangement joins TRBV6-5 to TRBJ1-3; a possible D gene is TRBD1 (5 bases). Per the germline V gene, CDR1 is MNHEY and CDR2 is SVGAGI. The CDR3 is 14 residues long. The V end lost 10 bases, the J end lost 2 bases, and 15 bases lay between the germline ends. The CDR3 DNA is TGTGCCATCTCAGCAGGGTTCCCTGGAAACACCATATATTTT. Amino acids: CAISAGFPGNTIYF.

V and J are TRBV11-3 and TRBJ1-6; TRBD1 agrees at 11 bases. Germline lookup yields CDR1 SGHNT and CDR2 YENEEA. The V segment lost 5 bases and the J segment 7 bases; nucleotides outside the gene matches: 4. This CDR3 has 15 residues. CDR3 region: CASSPGQGANSPLHF. The CDR3 DNA is TGTGCCAGCAGCCCAGGACAGGGGGCGAATTCACCCCTCCACTTT.

The chain is built from TRBV4-3 and TRBJ1-3, with no clear D. CDR1 and CDR2 (germline): LGHNA, YSLEER. V shed 4 bases and J shed 2 bases, with 15 bases lying between them. The CDR3 sequence is 16 residues long. The CDR3 reads CASSLSFQETGNTIYF. In DNA form, the CDR3 reads TGCGCCAGCAGCCTCAGCTTTCAGGAAACTGGAAACACCATATATTTT.

V is TRBV6-5 and J is TRBJ2-3; D is possibly TRBD1 (5 bases). Germline CDR1 is MNHEY and CDR2 is SVGAGI. With 4 bases removed from V and 2 bases from J, the gap between germline ends came to 13 bases. The CDR3 covers 15 residues. The CDR3 DNA is TGTGCCAGCAGTTTAAGGGGTCCTTACACAGATACGCAGTATTTT. Translated, it gives CASSLRGPYTDTQYF.